This T cell receptor (beta chain) stems from a study of blood T cell repertoires in COVID-19. As for the study in general: COVID-19 samples collected from the United States, Italy and Spain covered acute and convalescent phases. Sample material is recorded as cDNA or gDNA derived from T cells, B-cell-depleted T cells, or PBMCs.

Per the study methods: Reference gene primer amplification gave nucleated cell count estimates. Profiled with immunoSEQ multiplex PCR; TCRdb holds only in-frame clones, not every one. V and J calls and clone size are given by that table; D and trimming were obtained from the DNA. The repertoire consists of approximately 440,000 clones, with around 90% occurring once and the leading ten covering 0.65% to 0.9%. V was trimmed by 2 bases and J by 7 bases, leaving 9 bases between them. The CDR3 loop spans 12 amino acids. Germline V gene data show CDR1 as GTSNPN and CDR2 as SVGIG (reference sequence). A remark on this clone: Other DNA sequences from this sample encode an identical CDR3 as well.

Two consecutive negative NP/OP PCR tests, clearance, or resolved symptoms defined Cohort 3 recovery. The rearrangement joins TRBV30 to TRBJ2-1, with D tentatively TRBD2 (6 bases). The source is a woman under 30 who had recovered from COVID-19. Sequenced sample: PBMCs or T cells enriched from blood (not recorded which). The CDR3 is CAWSLGGNEQFF. CDR3 nucleotide sequence: TGTGCCTGGAGTCTTGGGGGGAATGAGCAGTTCTTC. The whole variable domain, filled in from reference TRBV30 and TRBJ2-1, reads SQTIHQWPATLVQPVGSPLSLECTVEGTSNPNLYWYRQAAGRGLQLLFYSVGIGQISSEVPQNLSASRPQDRQFILSSKKLLLSDSGFYLCAWSLGGNEQFFGPGTRLTVL.